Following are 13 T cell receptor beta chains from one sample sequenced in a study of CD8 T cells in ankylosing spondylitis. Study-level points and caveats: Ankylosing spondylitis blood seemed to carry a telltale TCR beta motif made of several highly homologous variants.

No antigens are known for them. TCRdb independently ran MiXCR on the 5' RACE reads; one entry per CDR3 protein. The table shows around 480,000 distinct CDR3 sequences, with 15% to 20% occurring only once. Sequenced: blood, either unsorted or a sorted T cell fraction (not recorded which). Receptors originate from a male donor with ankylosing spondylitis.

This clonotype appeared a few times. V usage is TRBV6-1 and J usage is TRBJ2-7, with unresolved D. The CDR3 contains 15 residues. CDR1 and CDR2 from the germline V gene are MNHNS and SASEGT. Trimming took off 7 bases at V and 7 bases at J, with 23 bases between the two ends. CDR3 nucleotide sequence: TGTGCCAGCACGTCAACCAACGGCCTCCCTGGAGAGCAGTACTTC. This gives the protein CASTSTNGLPGEQYF.

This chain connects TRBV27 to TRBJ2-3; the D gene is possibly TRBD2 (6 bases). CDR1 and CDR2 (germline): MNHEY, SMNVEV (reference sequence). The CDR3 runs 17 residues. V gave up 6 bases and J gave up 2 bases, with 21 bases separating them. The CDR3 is CASSTWGSGDYTDTQYF. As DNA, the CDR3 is TGTGCCAGCAGCACATGGGGATCGGGGGATTACACAGATACGCAGTATTTT.

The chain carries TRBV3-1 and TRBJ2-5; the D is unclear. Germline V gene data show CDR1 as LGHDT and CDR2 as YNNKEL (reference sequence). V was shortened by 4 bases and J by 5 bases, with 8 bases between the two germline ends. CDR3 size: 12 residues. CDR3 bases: TGTGCCAGCAGCCGCCTCGGGGAGACCCAGTACTTC. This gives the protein CASSRLGETQYF.

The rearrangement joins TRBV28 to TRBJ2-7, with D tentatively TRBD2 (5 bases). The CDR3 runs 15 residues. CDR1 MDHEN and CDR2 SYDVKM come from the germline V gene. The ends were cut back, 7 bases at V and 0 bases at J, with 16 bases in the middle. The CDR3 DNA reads TGTGCCAGCATCGCGACGAGCGGTTCCTCCTACGAGCAGTACTTC. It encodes CASIATSGSSYEQYF.

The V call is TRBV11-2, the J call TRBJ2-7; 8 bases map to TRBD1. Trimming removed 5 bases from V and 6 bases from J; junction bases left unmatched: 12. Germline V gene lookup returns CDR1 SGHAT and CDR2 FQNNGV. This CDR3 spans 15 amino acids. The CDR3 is CASSQARTGLSEQYF. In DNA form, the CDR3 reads TGTGCCAGCAGCCAGGCTCGGACAGGGTTATCCGAGCAGTACTTC.

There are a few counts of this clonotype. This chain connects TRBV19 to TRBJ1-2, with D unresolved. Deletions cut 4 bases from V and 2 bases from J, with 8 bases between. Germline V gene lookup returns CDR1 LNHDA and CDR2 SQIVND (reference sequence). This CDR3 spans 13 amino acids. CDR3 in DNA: TGTGCCAGTAGTACCACGGGGAACTATGGCTACACCTTC. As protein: CASSTTGNYGYTF.

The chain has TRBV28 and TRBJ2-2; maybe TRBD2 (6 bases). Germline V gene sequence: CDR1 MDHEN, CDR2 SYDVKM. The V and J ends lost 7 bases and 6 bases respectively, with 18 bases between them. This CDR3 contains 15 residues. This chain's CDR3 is CASTIGGVVSGELFF. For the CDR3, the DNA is TGTGCCAGCACCATCGGAGGGGTCGTATCCGGGGAGCTGTTTTTT.

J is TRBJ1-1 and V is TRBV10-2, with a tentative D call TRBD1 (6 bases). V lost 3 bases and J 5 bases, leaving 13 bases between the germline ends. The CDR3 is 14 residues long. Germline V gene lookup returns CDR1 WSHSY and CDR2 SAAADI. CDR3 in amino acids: CASSDTRGLTEAFF. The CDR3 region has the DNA TGCGCCAGCAGTGATACCAGGGGACTAACTGAAGCTTTCTTT.

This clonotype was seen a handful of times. CDR3 sequence reads: CASSPPSGLAGESTDTQYF. In nucleotides, the CDR3 is TGTGCCAGCAGCCCACCATCTGGACTAGCGGGAGAGTCGACAGATACGCAGTATTTT. The chain has TRBV9 and TRBJ2-3, with TRBD2 identical over 13 bases. The CDR3 contains 19 residues. Germline V gene lookup returns CDR1 SGDLS and CDR2 YYNGEE. J gave up 3 bases and V 4 bases, and 14 bases lay outside the gene matches.

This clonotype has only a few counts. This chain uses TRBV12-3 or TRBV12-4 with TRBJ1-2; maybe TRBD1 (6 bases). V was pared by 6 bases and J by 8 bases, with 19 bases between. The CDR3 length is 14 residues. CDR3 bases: TGTGCCAGCAGCCAGTTAAGGGGGGACAAGGGCTACACCTTC. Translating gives CASSQLRGDKGYTF.

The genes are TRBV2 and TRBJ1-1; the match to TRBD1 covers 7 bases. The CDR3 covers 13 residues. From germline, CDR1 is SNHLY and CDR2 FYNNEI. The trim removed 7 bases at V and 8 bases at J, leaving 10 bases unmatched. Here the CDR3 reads CASTWEGAGEAFF. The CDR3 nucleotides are TGTGCCAGCACTTGGGAGGGGGCCGGGGAAGCTTTCTTT.

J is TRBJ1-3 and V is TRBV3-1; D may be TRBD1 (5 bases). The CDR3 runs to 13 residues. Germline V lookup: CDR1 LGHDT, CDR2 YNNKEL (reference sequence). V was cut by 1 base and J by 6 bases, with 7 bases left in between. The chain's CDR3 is CASSQGGENTIYF. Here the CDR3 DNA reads TGTGCCAGCAGCCAAGGAGGGGAAAACACCATATATTTT.

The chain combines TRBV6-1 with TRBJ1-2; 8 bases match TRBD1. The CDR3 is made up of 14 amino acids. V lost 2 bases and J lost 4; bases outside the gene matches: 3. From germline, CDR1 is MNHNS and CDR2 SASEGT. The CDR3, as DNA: TGTGCCAGCAGTGAACCGGGGACAGGCTATGGCTACACCTTC. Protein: CASSEPGTGYGYTF.